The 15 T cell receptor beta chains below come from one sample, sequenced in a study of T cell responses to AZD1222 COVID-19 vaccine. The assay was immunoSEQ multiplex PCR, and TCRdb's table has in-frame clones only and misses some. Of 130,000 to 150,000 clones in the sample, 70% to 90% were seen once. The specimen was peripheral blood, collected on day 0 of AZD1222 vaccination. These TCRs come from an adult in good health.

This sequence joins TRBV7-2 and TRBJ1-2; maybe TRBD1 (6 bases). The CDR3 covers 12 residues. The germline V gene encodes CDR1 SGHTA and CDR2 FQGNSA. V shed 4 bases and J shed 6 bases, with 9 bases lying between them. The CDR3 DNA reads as TGTGCCAGCAGCTGGCAGGGGAATGGCTACACCTTC. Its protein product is CASSWQGNGYTF.

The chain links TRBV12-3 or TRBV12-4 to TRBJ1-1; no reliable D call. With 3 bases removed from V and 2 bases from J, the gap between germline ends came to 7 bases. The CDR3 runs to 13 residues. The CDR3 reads CASSFSSNTEAFF. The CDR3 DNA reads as TGTGCCAGCAGTTTCTCTTCAAACACTGAAGCTTTCTTT.

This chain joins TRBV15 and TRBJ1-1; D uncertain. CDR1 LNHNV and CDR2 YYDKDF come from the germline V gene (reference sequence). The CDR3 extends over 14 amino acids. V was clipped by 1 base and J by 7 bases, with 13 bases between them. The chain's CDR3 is CATSRGGRGNEAFF. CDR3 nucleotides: TGTGCCACCAGCAGAGGGGGTCGGGGAAATGAAGCTTTCTTT.

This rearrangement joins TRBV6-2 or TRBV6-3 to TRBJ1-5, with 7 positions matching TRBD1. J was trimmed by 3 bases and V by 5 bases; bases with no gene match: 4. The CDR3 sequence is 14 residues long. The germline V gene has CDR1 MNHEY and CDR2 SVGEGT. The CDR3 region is CASSQQGVNQPQHF. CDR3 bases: TGTGCCAGCAGTCAGCAGGGGGTCAATCAGCCCCAGCATTTT.

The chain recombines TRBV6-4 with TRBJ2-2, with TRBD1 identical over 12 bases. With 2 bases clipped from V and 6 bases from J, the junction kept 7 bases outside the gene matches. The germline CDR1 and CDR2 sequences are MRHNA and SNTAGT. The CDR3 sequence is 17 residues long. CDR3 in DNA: TGTGCCAGCAGTGACAGAGGGACAGGGGGCAGTGCCGGGGAGCTGTTTTTT. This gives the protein CASSDRGTGGSAGELFF.

The CDR3 loop reads CATSGRTGVTDTQYF. The DNA of the CDR3 is TGTGCCACCAGTGGTAGGACAGGGGTCACAGATACGCAGTATTTT. The chain recombines TRBV24-1 with TRBJ2-3, with 9 bases fitting TRBD1. The CDR3 loop spans 15 amino acids. With 5 bases clipped from V and 2 bases from J, the junction kept 4 bases outside the gene matches. Per germline, CDR1 KGHDR and CDR2 SFDVKD.

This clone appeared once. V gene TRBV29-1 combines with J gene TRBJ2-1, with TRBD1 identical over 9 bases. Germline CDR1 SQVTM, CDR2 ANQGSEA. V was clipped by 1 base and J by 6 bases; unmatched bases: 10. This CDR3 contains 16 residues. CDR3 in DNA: TGCAGCGTTGAAGTAATGAAGGGACAGGGTGGCAATGAGCAGTTCTTC. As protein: CSVEVMKGQGGNEQFF.

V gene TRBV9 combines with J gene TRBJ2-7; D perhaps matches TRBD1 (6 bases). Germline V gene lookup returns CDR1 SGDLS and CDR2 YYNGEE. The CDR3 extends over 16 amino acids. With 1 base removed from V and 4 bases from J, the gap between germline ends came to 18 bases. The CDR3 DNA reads TGTGCCAGCAGCGTAAACCCAACAGGGATCTCTTACGAGCAGTACTTC. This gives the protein CASSVNPTGISYEQYF.

This CDR3 reads CASSQDYRTGLSEQFF. DNA of the CDR3: TGTGCCAGCAGCCAAGATTATCGGACAGGGCTAAGTGAGCAGTTCTTC. The chain joins TRBV3-1 (or the pseudogene TRBV3-2) to TRBJ2-1; 8 bases fit TRBD1. The V segment lost 0 bases and the J segment 9 bases; nucleotides outside the gene matches: 10. CDR1 is LGHDT and CDR2 is YNNKEL in the germline V gene (reference sequence). The CDR3 covers 16 residues.

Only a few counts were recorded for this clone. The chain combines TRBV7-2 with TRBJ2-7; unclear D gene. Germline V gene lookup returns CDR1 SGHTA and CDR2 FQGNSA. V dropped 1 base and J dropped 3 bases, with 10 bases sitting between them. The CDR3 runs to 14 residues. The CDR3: CASSLEEGVYEQYF. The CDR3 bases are TGTGCCAGCAGCTTAGAAGAAGGAGTCTACGAGCAGTACTTC.

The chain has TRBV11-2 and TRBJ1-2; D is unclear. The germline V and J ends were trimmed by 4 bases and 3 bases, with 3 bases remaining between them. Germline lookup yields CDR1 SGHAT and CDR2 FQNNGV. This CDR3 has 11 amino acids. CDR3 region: CASSSDYGYTF. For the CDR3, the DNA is TGTGCCAGCAGCTCAGACTATGGCTACACCTTC.

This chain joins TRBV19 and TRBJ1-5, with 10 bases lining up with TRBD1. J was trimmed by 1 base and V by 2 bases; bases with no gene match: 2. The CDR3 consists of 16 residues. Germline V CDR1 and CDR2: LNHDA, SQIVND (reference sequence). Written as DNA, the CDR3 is TGTGCCAGTAGTATATGGGGACAGGGGAGCAATCAGCCCCAGCATTTT. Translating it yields CASSIWGQGSNQPQHF. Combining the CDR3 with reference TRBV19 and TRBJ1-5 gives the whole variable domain DGGITQSPKYLFRKEGQNVTLSCEQNLNHDAMYWYRQDPGQGLRLIYYSQIVNDFQKGDIAEGYSVSREKKESFPLTVTSAQKNPTAFYLCASSIWGQGSNQPQHFGDGTRLSIL.

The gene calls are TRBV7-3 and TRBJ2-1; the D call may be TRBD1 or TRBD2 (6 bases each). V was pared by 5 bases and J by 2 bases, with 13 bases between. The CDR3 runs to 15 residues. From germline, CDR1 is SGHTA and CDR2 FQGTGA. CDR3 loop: CASSLGGQTYNEQFF. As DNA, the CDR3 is TGTGCCAGCAGCCTCGGGGGCCAGACCTACAATGAGCAGTTCTTC.

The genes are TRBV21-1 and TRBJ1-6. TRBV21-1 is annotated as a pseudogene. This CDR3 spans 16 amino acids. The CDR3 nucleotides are TGTGCCAGCAGCCCTCGACTGAGCTCCTATAATTCACCCCTCCACTTT. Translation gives CASSPRLSSYNSPLHF.

CDR3: CASSQDLPGVGNTIYF. The CDR3 nucleotides read TGCGCCAGCAGCCAAGATCTCCCGGGGGTTGGAAACACCATATATTTT. The chain links TRBV4-3 to TRBJ1-3; perhaps TRBD1 as D (5 bases). CDR3 size: 16 residues. The V gene lost 0 bases and the J gene lost 3 bases, with 12 bases spanning the gap. Germline CDR1 is LGHNA and CDR2 is YSLEER.